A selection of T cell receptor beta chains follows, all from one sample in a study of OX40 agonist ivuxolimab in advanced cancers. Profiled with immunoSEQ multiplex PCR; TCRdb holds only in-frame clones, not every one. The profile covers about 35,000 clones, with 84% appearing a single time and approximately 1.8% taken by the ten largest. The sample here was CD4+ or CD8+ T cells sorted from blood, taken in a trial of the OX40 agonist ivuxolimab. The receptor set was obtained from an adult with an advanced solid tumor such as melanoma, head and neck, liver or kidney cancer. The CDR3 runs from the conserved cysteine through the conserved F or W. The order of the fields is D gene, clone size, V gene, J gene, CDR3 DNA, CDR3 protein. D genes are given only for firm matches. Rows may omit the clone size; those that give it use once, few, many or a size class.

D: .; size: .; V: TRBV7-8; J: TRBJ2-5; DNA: TGTGCCAGCAGCCGTACATGGGAGACCCAGTACTTC; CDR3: CASSRTWETQYF
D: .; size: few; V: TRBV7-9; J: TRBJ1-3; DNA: TGTGCCAGCAGCCCCGGCTCTGGAAACACCATATATTTT; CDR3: CASSPGSGNTIYF
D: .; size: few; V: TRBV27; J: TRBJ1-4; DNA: TGTGCCAGCAGTTTAAGGGATGGGGGGGTTAATGAAAAACTGTTTTTT; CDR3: CASSLRDGGVNEKLFF
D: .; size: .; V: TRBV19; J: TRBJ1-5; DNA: TGTGCCAGTAGTATCGGAGCAGGCAATCAGCCCCAGCATTTT; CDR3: CASSIGAGNQPQHF
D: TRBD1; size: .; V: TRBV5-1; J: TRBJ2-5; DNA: TGCGCCAGCAGCTTGGATTGGACAGGGGGGGGAGGGACCCAGTACTTC; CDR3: CASSLDWTGGGGTQYF
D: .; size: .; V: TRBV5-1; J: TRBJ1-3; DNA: TGCGCCAGCAGCCCCGACTCTGGAAACACCATATATTTT; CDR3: CASSPDSGNTIYF
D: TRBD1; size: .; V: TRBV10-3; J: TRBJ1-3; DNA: TGTGCCATCAGCGGACAGGGGTCTGGAAACACCATATATTTT; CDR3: CAISGQGSGNTIYF
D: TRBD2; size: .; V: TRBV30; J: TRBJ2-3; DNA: TGTGCCTGGATAAGGGGGAGCGGGAGAACAGATACGCAGTATTTT; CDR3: CAWIRGSGRTDTQYF
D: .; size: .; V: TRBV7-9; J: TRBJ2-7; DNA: TGTGCCAGCAGCTTAGAAGGGTGGGCCTACGAGCAGTACTTC; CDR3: CASSLEGWAYEQYF
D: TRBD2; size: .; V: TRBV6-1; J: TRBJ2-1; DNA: TGTGCCAGCAGTGATCGGTCTAGCGGGAGGAATGAGCAGTTCTTC; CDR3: CASSDRSSGRNEQFF
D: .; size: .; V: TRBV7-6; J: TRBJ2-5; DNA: TGTGCCAGCAGCTTAGAACTAGAGACCCAGTACTTC; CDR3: CASSLELETQYF
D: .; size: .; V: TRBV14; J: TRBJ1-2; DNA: TGTGCCAGCAGCCAAGATCCTCAGCCTAACTATGGCTACACCTTC; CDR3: CASSQDPQPNYGYTF
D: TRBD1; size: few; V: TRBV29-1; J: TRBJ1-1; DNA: TGCAGCGTTGCAGGGACAGTGAAGACTGAAGCTTTCTTT; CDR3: CSVAGTVKTEAFF
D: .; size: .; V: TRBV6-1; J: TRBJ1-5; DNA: TGTGCCAGCAGTGAAGCGCGGCAGCCCCAGCATTTT; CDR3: CASSEARQPQHF
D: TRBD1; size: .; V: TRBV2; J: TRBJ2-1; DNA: TGTGCCAGCAGTTGGGACAGGGGCGATTACAATGAGCAGTTCTTC; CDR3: CASSWDRGDYNEQFF
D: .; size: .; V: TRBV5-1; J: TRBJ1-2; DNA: TGCGCCAGCAGCTTGGATGGGAGGAGCACTGGCTACACCTTC; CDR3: CASSLDGRSTGYTF
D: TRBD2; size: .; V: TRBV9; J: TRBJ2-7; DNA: TGTGCCAGCAGCGTAGCTCCCGGAGCGGGAGACTCCTACGAGCAGTACTTC; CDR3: CASSVAPGAGDSYEQYF
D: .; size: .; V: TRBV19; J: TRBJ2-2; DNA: TGTGCCACCCGATCGGGTAGAAACACCGGGGAGCTGTTTTTT; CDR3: CATRSGRNTGELFF
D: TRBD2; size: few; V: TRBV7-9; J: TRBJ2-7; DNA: TGTGCCAGCAGCTTAGCCGGACTAGCGGTCTACGAGCAGTACTTC; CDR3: CASSLAGLAVYEQYF
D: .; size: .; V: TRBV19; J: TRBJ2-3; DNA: TGTGCCAGTAGCCCCGGACAGACCCCAGATACGCAGTATTTT; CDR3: CASSPGQTPDTQYF
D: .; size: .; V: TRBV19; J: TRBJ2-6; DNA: TGTGCCACAAGACAGTCCTCCATCCAGTCCGGGGCCAACGTCCTGACTTTC; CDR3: CATRQSSIQSGANVLTF
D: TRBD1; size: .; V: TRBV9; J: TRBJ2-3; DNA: TGTGCCAGCAGCGCAACCGGGACAGGGGCCACAGATACGCAGTATTTT; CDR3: CASSATGTGATDTQYF
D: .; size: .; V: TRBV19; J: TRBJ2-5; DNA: TGTGCCAGTAGTATTCGGCAGCAAGAGACCCAGTACTTC; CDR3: CASSIRQQETQYF
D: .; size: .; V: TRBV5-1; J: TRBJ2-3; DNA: TGCGCCAGCAGCTCCGGGGCGACAGGAGATACGCAGTATTTT; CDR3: CASSSGATGDTQYF
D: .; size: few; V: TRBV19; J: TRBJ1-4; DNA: TGTGCCAGTAGTTGGAGGAGGGGTGGTGAAAAACTGTTTTTT; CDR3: CASSWRRGGEKLFF
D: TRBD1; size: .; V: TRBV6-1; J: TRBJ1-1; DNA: TGTGCCAGCAGTGAAAGGGCAGGGGGAAACACTGAAGCTTTCTTT; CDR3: CASSERAGGNTEAFF
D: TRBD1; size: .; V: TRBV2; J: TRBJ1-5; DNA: TGTGCCAGCAGTGTCTTAGGGGGCCGGGGTCAGCCCCAGCATTTT; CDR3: CASSVLGGRGQPQHF
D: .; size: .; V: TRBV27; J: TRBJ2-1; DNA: TGTGCCAGCAGTCTCTACTTGAGGGGATACAATGAGCAGTTCTTC; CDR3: CASSLYLRGYNEQFF
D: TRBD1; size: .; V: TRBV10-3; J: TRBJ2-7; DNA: TGTGCCAGTCAGTCGGGACAGGGGGCTGACGAGCAGTACTTC; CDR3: CASQSGQGADEQYF
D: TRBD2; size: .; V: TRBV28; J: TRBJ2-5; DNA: TGTGCCAGCAGTCTTTCAGGCGGGGGCCAAGAGACCCAGTACTTC; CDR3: CASSLSGGGQETQYF
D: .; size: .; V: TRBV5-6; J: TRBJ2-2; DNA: TGTGCCAGCAGCTTGGCCGGGGAGCTGTTTTTT; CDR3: CASSLAGELFF
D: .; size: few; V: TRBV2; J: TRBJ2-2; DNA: TGTGCCAGCAGTTATACAGAGAACACCGGGGAGCTGTTTTTT; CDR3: CASSYTENTGELFF